The 11 T cell receptor beta chains given below trace back to one sample, sequenced in a study of regulatory T cells. Findings and limits, study-wide: Hydrophobic residues at CDR3 positions 6 and 7 were enriched in conventional CD4+ T cells of CD3G-deficient patients.

These receptors' targets are unknown. Primers: 52 TRBV forward and 13 TRBJ reverse. Repertoires were generated with immunoSEQ multiplex PCR, while TCRdb's copy carries only in-frame clones and drops some. The sample yields some 20,000 clones, approximately 91% seen once. The specimen sequenced was conventional CD4+ T cells sorted from blood. The receptor set was obtained from a child aged 5 to 17 with CD3G deficiency.

The chain employs TRBV7-9 and TRBJ2-1; no reliable D call. The germline V gene encodes CDR1 SEHNR and CDR2 FQNEAQ (reference sequence). CDR3 size: 15 residues. V lost 0 bases and J 4 bases, leaving 10 bases between the germline ends. The CDR3 DNA sequence: TGTGCCAGCAGCTTAGCCGGTGACCGTTACAATGAGCAGTTCTTC. It codes for CASSLAGDRYNEQFF.

The rearrangement joins TRBV19 to TRBJ1-3, with D unclear. Trimming took 1 base from V and 2 from J, leaving 12 bases between them. The CDR3 runs to 16 residues. Germline CDR1 is LNHDA and CDR2 is SQIVND (reference sequence). CDR3 nucleotides: TGTGCCAGTAGTATAGCGGCCCGCCGCACTGGAAACACCATATATTTT. Residues: CASSIAARRTGNTIYF.

The chain uses TRBV11-2 and TRBJ2-7; the D gene is possibly TRBD2 (6 bases). V lost 1 base, J lost 4 bases, and 11 bases lay in between. The CDR3 covers 14 residues. Germline-derived CDR1 and CDR2 are SGHAT and FQNNGV. DNA for the CDR3: TGTGCCAGCAGCTTAGGGGGCGGGGTGTACGAGCAGTACTTC. Translated, it gives CASSLGGGVYEQYF.

The V and J genes are TRBV6-1 and TRBJ2-5, with D possibly being TRBD2 (6 bases). CDR1 and CDR2 from the germline V gene are MNHNS and SASEGT. There are 15 residues in the CDR3. V lost 2 bases to trimming and J lost 11 bases, with 21 bases between them. The CDR3 sequence is CASSETGLSTYAQYF. CDR3 sequence (DNA): TGTGCCAGCAGTGAAACGGGACTTTCGACCTACGCGCAGTACTTC.

The rearrangement joins TRBV28 to TRBJ2-7; D is possibly TRBD1 (6 bases). The CDR3 runs to 13 residues. Trimming cost V 7 bases and J 2 bases, with 12 bases left between them. In germline, CDR1 is MDHEN, CDR2 SYDVKM. The CDR3 reads CASTRGGTYEQYF. Written as DNA, the CDR3 is TGTGCCAGCACCCGAGGGGGAACCTACGAGCAGTACTTC.

The chain has TRBV28 and TRBJ2-1; TRBD1 is a possible D gene (5 bases). This CDR3 contains 13 residues. Deletions cut 5 bases from V and 9 bases from J, with 14 bases between. Germline CDR1 reads MDHEN; CDR2 reads SYDVKM. CDR3 in amino acids: CASSRGFALEQFF. CDR3 coding DNA: TGTGCCAGCAGTAGGGGCTTTGCTCTTGAGCAGTTCTTC.

As for this clone: Different DNA sequences within this sample yield the same CDR3. This chain connects TRBV6-1 to TRBJ2-3; the D is unclear. Per the germline V gene, CDR1 is MNHNS and CDR2 is SASEGT. Trimming took 2 bases from V and 6 from J, leaving 6 bases between them. This CDR3 is 12 amino acids long. DNA for the CDR3: TGTGCCAGCAGTGAAAATAGGGATACGCAGTATTTT. Its translation is CASSENRDTQYF.

This clone was found a few times. The genes are TRBV5-1 and TRBJ2-2, with D possibly matching TRBD1 (6 bases). V dropped 5 bases and J dropped 6 bases, with 14 bases sitting between them. Per germline, CDR1 SGHRS and CDR2 YFSETQ. The CDR3 has 14 residues. CDR3 in amino acids: CASRPGTSAGELFF. CDR3 DNA: TGCGCCAGCAGGCCCGGGACATCGGCCGGGGAGCTGTTTTTT.

The rearrangement links TRBV6-1 to TRBJ1-4; tentatively, D is TRBD1 (5 bases). Germline assignment: CDR1 MNHNS and CDR2 SASEGT. Trimming pared 7 bases from V and 2 bases from J, leaving 8 bases between. The CDR3 consists of 13 residues. CDR3 sequence (DNA): TGTGCCAGCAATGAGGGGACTAATGAAAAACTGTTTTTT. Amino acid sequence: CASNEGTNEKLFF.

This chain joins TRBV28 and TRBJ2-7, with D possibly TRBD1 on 5 matching bases. CDR3 length: 12 residues. Deletions cut 6 bases from V and 12 bases from J, with 18 bases between. Germline V CDR1 and CDR2: MDHEN, SYDVKM. CDR3 protein: CASSSTLDRLYF. CDR3 sequence (DNA): TGTGCCAGCAGCTCAACCCTCGACAGACTGTACTTC.

The chain links TRBV18 to TRBJ2-7; D possibly corresponds to TRBD1 (6 bases). Germline CDR1 and CDR2: KGHSH and LQKENI. Trimming cost V 1 base and J 6 bases, with 10 bases left between them. The CDR3 contains 13 residues. CDR3 bases: TGTGCCAGCTCACCACAAAACAGGGCCGAGCAGTACTTC. It translates to CASSPQNRAEQYF.